This TCR beta chain stems from a study of vaccination and CD4 T cells after COVID-19. Study as a whole: Median time from COVID diagnosis to post-COVID sampling was 101 days (35 to 161). The peptides that stimulated the cells were overlapping spike peptides from SARS-CoV-2, HCoV-NL63, HCoV-OC43 and HCoV-229E. Every culture used as a control got a CEFX pool, an HIV-1 Nef pool, or no peptide.

This CDR3 has 15 residues. Germline-derived CDR1 and CDR2 are SGHAT and FQNNGV. V dropped 1 base and J dropped 8; count of bases not matched to a gene: 6. Of note for this clonotype: Its antigen is not identified.

An Oncomine TCR Beta short-read assay was used to sequence the DNA from cultured CD4+ T cells. Using the QIAamp micro DNA kit, genomic DNA was extracted from the CD4+ T cells that had been cultured. TCRdb itself ran the PCR reads through MiXCR, one entry per CDR3 protein. The table lists around 4,000 distinct CDR3 sequences, about 19% of them singletons. The treatment is: roughly 10-day PBMC culture with coronavirus spike peptide pools or control peptides (ViraFEST assay). The chain links TRBV11-2 to TRBJ2-1, with 9 bases lining up with TRBD2. Sequencing used CD4+ T cells from blood, cultured in vitro. This clonotype originated in a human donor who had recovered from COVID-19. The CDR3 sequence: CASSLGAGGRHEQFF. DNA of the CDR3: TGTGCCAGCAGCTTAGGGGCGGGGGGGCGGCATGAGCAGTTCTTC. Full variable domain (outside the CDR3, taken from reference TRBV11-2 and TRBJ2-1): EAGVAQSPRYKIIEKRQSVAFWCNPISGHATLYWYQQILGQGPKLLIQFQNNGVVDDSQLPKDRFSAERLKGVDSTLKIQPAKLEDSAVYLCASSLGAGGRHEQFFGPGTRLTVL.